The present T cell receptor (beta chain) was sequenced within a study of shared clonotypes between healthy human individuals. Whole-study results and caveats: All-four-donor shared clonotypes had higher generation probabilities than non-shared clonotypes did.

About this clone itself: The antigen is undetermined.

Every subset had its genomic DNA shared out evenly among several immunoSEQ plates. Each PCR replicate from the sorted subsets contained approximately 0.2 ug DNA, which is some 32,000 T cell genomes. Here immunoSEQ multiplex PCR was the method, and the copy in TCRdb shows in-frame clones only, minus some. This table holds around 2,000,000 clones, around 96% found once. The V end lost 5 bases, the J end lost 5 bases, and 21 bases lay between the germline ends. The V gene's germline CDR1 is MDHEN and CDR2 SYDVKM. This CDR3 spans 16 amino acids. Naive CD8 cells lacked CD45RO and underwent positive selection for CCR7, leaving out terminally differentiated effector memory CD45RA+ cells. Donors were healthy HIV-negative adults without recently reported acute infections or vaccinations.

V usage is TRBV28 and J usage is TRBJ1-1; D may be TRBD1 (5 bases). Sequences were obtained from naive CD8+ T cells sorted from blood. The receptor's source is a man between 18 and 29 years old in good health. CDR3 nucleotide sequence: TGTGCCAGCAGTGCCGATGTGGGGCCCGAAAGTACTGAAGCTTTCTTT. It yields the protein CASSADVGPESTEAFF.